The 14 T cell receptor beta chains listed next were all sequenced from one sample in a study of control samples from healthy donors and cancer patients. Libraries were prepared by immunoSEQ multiplex PCR; TCRdb keeps only in-frame clonotypes and omits some of them. Counted here are more than 110,000 clones, 80% to 90% occurring once; the ten biggest clones make up around 8.2%. The sample was blood. Every receptor here comes from a woman aged 25 to 39 in good health.

This clone was seen once. The chain combines TRBV5-1 with TRBJ2-1, with TRBD2 matching 15 bases. Germline V lookup: CDR1 SGHRS, CDR2 YFSETQ. The CDR3 consists of 20 residues. V gave up 3 bases and J gave up 6 bases; unmatched junction bases: 16. For the CDR3, the DNA is TGCGCCAGCAGCTCGGACACCGGGACTAGCGGGAGGATTGGGGGCAATGAGCAGTTCTTC. It specifies CASSSDTGTSGRIGGNEQFF.

The gene calls are TRBV18 and TRBJ2-7; D is undetermined. Trimming stripped 3 bases from V and 2 bases from J, with 5 bases between. CDR3 length: 12 residues. The germline V gene encodes CDR1 KGHSH and CDR2 LQKENI. CDR3: CASSPTPYEQYF. The CDR3 coding sequence is TGTGCCAGCTCACCCACACCCTACGAGCAGTACTTC.

The V and J genes are TRBV4-1 and TRBJ1-4, with 9 bases lining up with TRBD1. The germline CDR1 and CDR2 sequences are MGHRA and YSYEKL. CDR3 length: 14 residues. J gave up 8 bases and V 3 bases, and 4 bases lay outside the gene matches. CDR3 sequence reads: CASSQDRGGEKLFF. The CDR3 nucleotides are TGCGCCAGCAGCCAGGACAGGGGTGGGGAAAAACTGTTTTTT.

The gene calls are TRBV5-4 and TRBJ1-1; maybe TRBD1 (6 bases). This CDR3 has 17 amino acids. The V gene lost 9 bases and the J gene lost 1 base, with 25 bases spanning the gap. The V gene's germline CDR1 is SGHNT and CDR2 YYREEE (reference sequence). Written as DNA, the CDR3 is TGTGCCATCAGTGGGGGCGGGGGGTCGGCGGGGAACACTGAAGCTTTCTTT. Residues: CAISGGGGSAGNTEAFF.

This clone was seen only a few times. V gene TRBV29-1 combines with J gene TRBJ2-5, with 10 bases matching TRBD1. Germline lookup yields CDR1 SQVTM and CDR2 ANQGSEA. V was pared by 7 bases and J by 4 bases, with 6 bases of the junction left unmatched. This CDR3 region has 13 residues. DNA of the CDR3: TGCAGCGCAAGACAGGGGGCAGGAGAGACCCAGTACTTC. Amino acid sequence: CSARQGAGETQYF.

This clone has only one observation. The genes are TRBV29-1 and TRBJ2-5, with D possibly TRBD1 on 6 matching bases. This CDR3 region has 15 residues. From germline, CDR1 is SQVTM and CDR2 ANQGSEA. The germline V and J ends were trimmed by 1 base and 1 base, with 13 bases remaining between them. CDR3 sequence: CSVEGTATSQETQYF. The CDR3 region has the DNA TGCAGCGTTGAAGGGACAGCTACCTCCCAAGAGACCCAGTACTTC.

The V call is TRBV11-2, the J call TRBJ2-1, with 7 nucleotides matching TRBD2. V trimming: 2 bases; J trimming: 3 bases; junction bases outside the gene matches: 1. Germline V lookup: CDR1 SGHAT, CDR2 FQNNGV. The CDR3 sequence is 14 residues long. CDR3 coding DNA: TGTGCCAGCAGCTTAAGCGGGATCTACAATGAGCAGTTCTTC. Translating it yields CASSLSGIYNEQFF.

The V call is TRBV7-3, the J call TRBJ1-1; 8 bases align to TRBD1. Trimming cost V 1 base and J 4 bases; bases outside gene matches: 8. The CDR3 totals 16 residues. Per the germline V gene, CDR1 is SGHTA and CDR2 is FQGTGA. The DNA for the CDR3 is TGTGCCAGCAGCTTAATGGACAGGGTTTTCGGCACTGAAGCTTTCTTT. Translated, it gives CASSLMDRVFGTEAFF.

The V gene is TRBV21-1, the J gene TRBJ1-5; the D segment call TRBD1 is taken from the table without a DNA check. TRBV21-1 counts as a pseudogene. The CDR3 contains 19 residues. CDR3 amino acids: CASSKIPAVGRRGCQPQHF. The CDR3 DNA follows: TGTGCCAGCAGCAAAATCCCTGCGGTGGGGCGCCGCGGATGTCAGCCCCAGCATTTT.

The chain uses TRBV18 and TRBJ2-1; unclear D gene. The germline CDR1 and CDR2 sequences are KGHSH and LQKENI. Trimming left V 0 bases short and J 5 bases short, with 11 bases between. The CDR3 runs 15 residues. CDR3 nucleotide sequence: TGTGCCAGCTCACCACCGCCAGGCGTCAACAATGAGCAGTTCTTC. Translating it yields CASSPPPGVNNEQFF.

This clone has just one count. The chain employs TRBV9 and TRBJ2-7; 12 positions match TRBD2. The CDR3 runs 14 residues. The V gene's germline CDR1 is SGDLS and CDR2 YYNGEE. V gave up 3 bases and J gave up 4 bases; unmatched junction bases: 2. Here the CDR3 DNA reads TGTGCCAGCAGCGGAGGACTAGCGGGATACGAGCAGTACTTC. This gives the protein CASSGGLAGYEQYF.

The chain recombines TRBV5-6 with TRBJ1-1; 9 nucleotides align to TRBD1. The CDR3 sequence is 14 residues long. In germline, CDR1 is SGHDT, CDR2 YYEEEE. Trimming at V came to 5 bases and at J to 10 bases, leaving 12 bases not matched to a gene. The CDR3 is CASRRRDREASAFF. The DNA of the CDR3 is TGTGCCAGCAGACGCCGGGACAGGGAGGCCTCAGCTTTCTTT.

The V call is TRBV10-2, the J call TRBJ1-3; 7 positions agree with TRBD1. CDR3 length: 15 amino acids. Germline CDR1 is WSHSY and CDR2 is SAAADI. With 7 bases clipped from V and 1 base from J, the junction kept 7 bases outside the gene matches. The CDR3 sequence: CASKEGATSGNTIYF. Here the CDR3 DNA reads TGCGCCAGCAAGGAGGGGGCTACATCTGGAAACACCATATATTTT.

The chain carries TRBV21-1 and TRBJ2-1; the table calls TRBD2, which could not be checked here. TRBV21-1 is assigned pseudogene status. The CDR3 is made up of 15 amino acids. CDR3 amino acids: CASSKGGREYNEQFF. The CDR3 DNA follows: TGTGCCAGCAGCAAAGGCGGGAGAGAGTACAATGAGCAGTTCTTC.